The 8 T cell receptor beta chains presented below share a single source sample, sequenced in a study of beta chain features in type 1 diabetes. The isolated RNA, all of it, was reverse transcribed, so expressed TCRB transcripts were what got sequenced. Profiled with immunoSEQ multiplex PCR; TCRdb holds only in-frame clones, not every one. The data show about 140,000 clones, with less than 11% seen just once and about 1.3% held by the top ten. The sample taken for sequencing was naive CD4+ T cells from blood. These receptors all come from a man between 18 and 35 years old in good health.

The chain couples TRBV5-1 to TRBJ2-1; 15 nucleotides align to TRBD2. The CDR3 totals 19 residues. J lost 4 bases, V lost 4 bases, and 12 bases had no gene match. Per the germline V gene, CDR1 is SGHRS and CDR2 is YFSETQ. The CDR3 spells CASSTRGGLAGGSYNEQFF. The CDR3 nucleotides are TGCGCCAGCAGCACCAGAGGGGGACTAGCGGGGGGATCTTACAATGAGCAGTTCTTC.

This clone was observed a few times. This chain connects TRBV30 to TRBJ1-1; no clear D. Trimming removed 0 bases from V and 1 base from J, with 6 bases in between. The CDR3 loop spans 13 amino acids. Germline V gene lookup returns CDR1 GTSNPN and CDR2 SVGIG (reference sequence). The CDR3 DNA reads as TGTGCCTGGAGTGTTAACAGGAACACTGAAGCTTTCTTT. As protein: CAWSVNRNTEAFF.

V is TRBV2 and J is TRBJ2-7; D might be TRBD2 (6 bases). In germline, CDR1 is SNHLY, CDR2 FYNNEI. This CDR3 is built from 11 residues. V lost 6 bases and J lost 3, with 6 bases in between. As DNA, the CDR3 is TGTGCCAGCAGCGGGAGCTACGAGCAGTACTTC. Amino acids: CASSGSYEQYF. The whole variable domain, filled in from reference TRBV2 and TRBJ2-7, reads EPEVTQTPSHQVTQMGQEVILRCVPISNHLYFYWYRQILGQKVEFLVSFYNNEISEKSEIFDDQFSVERPDGSNFTLKIRSTKLEDSAMYFCASSGSYEQYFGPGTRLTVT.

V and J are TRBV6-6 and TRBJ1-1; 8 bases match TRBD1. This CDR3 contains 16 residues. Germline assignment: CDR1 MNHNY and CDR2 SVGAGI (reference sequence). The V and J ends lost 5 bases and 4 bases, in that order; junction bases with no gene match: 12. CDR3 in amino acids: CASSAATGTGFTEAFF. The CDR3 DNA reads as TGTGCCAGCAGTGCGGCAACCGGGACAGGCTTCACTGAAGCTTTCTTT.

The chain couples TRBV11-2 to TRBJ2-1; 11 bases match TRBD2. V lost 5 bases, J lost 4 bases, and 4 bases stayed unmatched. Per germline, CDR1 SGHAT and CDR2 FQNNGV. The CDR3 has 15 residues. The chain's CDR3 is CASSLTSGAYNEQFF. CDR3 in DNA: TGTGCCAGCAGCCTGACTAGCGGGGCGTACAATGAGCAGTTCTTC.

In this sample, this clone turned up a few times. This rearrangement joins TRBV10-3 to TRBJ1-3; no firm D call. V shed 3 bases and J shed 0 bases, with 9 bases lying between them. The length of the CDR3 is 15 residues. CDR1 is ENHRY and CDR2 is SYGVKD in the germline V gene. CDR3 bases: TGTGCCATCAGTGACCTAAAAGACTCTGGAAACACCATATATTTT. Its translation is CAISDLKDSGNTIYF.

This rearrangement joins TRBV6-6 to TRBJ2-7; D is perhaps TRBD1 (6 bases). Per the germline V gene, CDR1 is MNHNY and CDR2 is SVGAGI (reference sequence). The CDR3 is 13 amino acids. The germline V and J ends were trimmed by 6 bases and 7 bases, with 16 bases remaining between them. The CDR3 region is CASRANRVGEQYF. CDR3 DNA sequence: TGTGCCAGCAGAGCCAACAGGGTTGGAGAGCAGTACTTC.

Only a few counts were recorded for this clone. The chain carries TRBV11-2 and TRBJ2-3, with 14 bases aligning to TRBD2. CDR1 and CDR2 from the germline V gene are SGHAT and FQNNGV. This CDR3 contains 16 residues. V was clipped by 6 bases and J by 2 bases; unmatched bases: 4. The CDR3 region has the DNA TGTGCCAGCAGTTGGGGACTAGCGGGGGCCACAGATACGCAGTATTTT. Amino acids: CASSWGLAGATDTQYF.